One sample yielded the 11 T cell receptor beta chains listed below, sequenced in a study of cytomegalovirus exposure and HLA in healthy donors listed by TCRdb under 2017. The library was made by the immunoSEQ multiplex PCR assay. For the multiplex PCR, a mixture combining 60 forward primers for TCR Vbeta segments and 13 reverse primers for TCR Jbeta segments was used. What TCRdb holds here is the immuneACCESS table cut down to in-frame rearrangements. Part of the clones is not present; checked against another copy, under half of the missing clones reflect an unresolved V gene, and the others are unexplained. In all, the sample holds about 190,000 clones, and roughly 76% of those were seen once. The ten most abundant clones make up approximately 6.3% of the sample. Sequencing used PBMCs. These receptors all stem from a man aged 35-49 years in good health and CMV-seropositive.

Remarks on this clone: An end of the junction does not agree with germline; a read error may underlie this. This rearrangement joins TRBV27 to TRBJ1-3, with TRBD1 identical over 7 bases. The CDR3 covers 15 residues. The germline V gene encodes CDR1 MNHEY and CDR2 SMNVEV (reference sequence). The CDR3 loop is CASSASPGGRNTVYF. CDR3 sequence (DNA): TGTGCCAGCAGTGCCTCTCCAGGGGGACGGAACACCGTATATTTT.

The chain combines TRBV10-1 with TRBJ2-7; D gene uncertain. Trimming stripped 6 bases from V and 6 bases from J, with 12 bases between. The CDR3 has 12 residues. Germline CDR1 WNHNN, CDR2 SYGVQD (reference sequence). Here the CDR3 reads CASSQAGCEQYF. The CDR3 nucleotides read TGCGCCAGCAGCCAAGCCGGGTGCGAGCAGTACTTC.

The chain recombines TRBV9 with TRBJ2-7; 8 bases agree with TRBD2. Germline assignment: CDR1 SGDLS and CDR2 YYNGEE. This CDR3 comprises 15 residues. The junction had 7 bases not matched to a gene; V was cut back by 4 bases and J by 1 base. CDR3 amino acids: CASSLSGGPSYEQYF. CDR3 DNA: TGTGCCAGCAGCCTATCGGGGGGGCCTTCCTACGAGCAGTACTTC.

The chain combines TRBV6-5 with TRBJ2-3, with 8 bases aligning to TRBD2. The junction had 4 bases not matched to a gene; V was cut back by 3 bases and J by 5 bases. Per germline, CDR1 MNHEY and CDR2 SVGAGI. The CDR3 is made up of 14 amino acids. CDR3 amino acids: CASSYLAGKDTQYF. The CDR3 DNA follows: TGTGCCAGCAGTTATTTAGCGGGGAAAGATACGCAGTATTTT.

J is TRBJ1-1 and V is TRBV28; D is perhaps TRBD1 (5 bases). The CDR3 extends over 14 amino acids. Germline V gene lookup returns CDR1 MDHEN and CDR2 SYDVKM. V was trimmed by 8 bases and J by 1 base, leaving 14 bases between them. CDR3 protein: CASPPVGGNTEAFF. The CDR3 coding sequence is TGTGCCAGCCCTCCCGTGGGGGGGAACACTGAAGCTTTCTTT.

The gene calls are TRBV6-5 and TRBJ1-4; 7 nucleotides line up with TRBD1. CDR3 size: 15 residues. Per the germline V gene, CDR1 is MNHEY and CDR2 is SVGAGI. The ends lost 4 bases at V and 7 bases at J; junction bases unmatched: 9. The DNA for the CDR3 is TGTGCCAGCAGTTCCCCGTCAGGGGGAGGTGAAAAACTGTTTTTT. Residues: CASSSPSGGGEKLFF.

This clone was seen just once. V is TRBV5-1 and J is TRBJ2-5, with 7 positions matching TRBD1. Trimming cost V 3 bases and J 2 bases; bases outside gene matches: 7. This CDR3 contains 15 residues. The germline V gene has CDR1 SGHRS and CDR2 YFSETQ. The CDR3 region is CASSYRRDRQETQYF. In DNA, the CDR3 is TGCGCCAGCAGCTACCGCCGGGACAGACAAGAGACCCAGTACTTC.

The rearrangement links TRBV27 to TRBJ1-3, with 9 bases identical to TRBD1. V was clipped by 8 bases and J by 4 bases; unmatched bases: 6. Germline CDR1 and CDR2: MNHEY and SMNVEV (reference sequence). This CDR3 is built from 14 residues. CDR3 DNA: TGTGCCAGCGGGGACAGGGTTAGAGGAAACACCATATATTTT. Protein sequence: CASGDRVRGNTIYF.

V gene TRBV9 combines with J gene TRBJ1-4; 9 bases align to TRBD1. J gave up 4 bases and V 5 bases, and 3 bases lay outside the gene matches. The CDR3 spans 14 residues. The V gene's germline CDR1 is SGDLS and CDR2 YYNGEE. This chain's CDR3 is CASSTGGSNEKLFF. The CDR3 bases are TGTGCCAGCAGTACAGGGGGCAGTAATGAAAAACTGTTTTTT.

The V gene is TRBV5-4, the J gene TRBJ2-5, with D tentatively TRBD1 (6 bases). Germline V gene lookup returns CDR1 SGHNT and CDR2 YYREEE (reference sequence). This CDR3 is 13 amino acids long. Trimming took 4 bases from V and 2 from J, leaving 9 bases between them. The chain's CDR3 is CASSPDRQETQYF. The CDR3 DNA reads TGTGCCAGCAGCCCTGACAGGCAAGAGACCCAGTACTTC. The whole variable domain, remainder taken from reference TRBV5-4 and TRBJ2-5, is ETGVTQSPTHLIKTRGQQVTLRCSSQSGHNTVSWYQQALGQGPQFIFQYYREEENGRGNFPPRFSGLQFPNYSSELNVNALELDDSALYLCASSPDRQETQYFGPGTRLLVL.

The rearrangement links TRBV12-2 to TRBJ2-7; the D call of TRBD2 is as the table states it, not checked on the DNA. TRBV12-2 is a pseudogene locus. The length of the CDR3 is 17 residues. CDR3 protein: CASRLEDGGGPNIEQYF. CDR3 DNA sequence: TGTGCAAGTCGCTTAGAAGATGGGGGGGGGCCTAATATCGAGCAGTACTTC.